Below are 8 T cell receptor beta chains sequenced from a single sample in a study of T cell responses to AZD1222 COVID-19 vaccine. TCRdb's table, derived via immunoSEQ multiplex PCR, lists solely in-frame clones and lacks some. The table has fewer than 75,000 clones, 90% to 95% seen once. This material consisted of peripheral blood, taken 28 days after the second dose of the MenACWY control vaccine. These receptors came from an adult who received the MenACWY meningococcal vaccine as a control.

The V call is TRBV6-5, the J call TRBJ2-1, with 12 bases identical to TRBD2. The germline CDR1 and CDR2 sequences are MNHEY and SVGAGI. V dropped 4 bases and J dropped 5; count of bases not matched to a gene: 3. The CDR3 covers 15 residues. The CDR3 region has the DNA TGTGCCAGCAGTTCCGGACTAGCGGGGCACAATGAGCAGTTCTTC. Protein sequence: CASSSGLAGHNEQFF.

The chain joins TRBV6-5 to TRBJ2-6, with D uncertain. V was pared by 5 bases and J by 0 bases, with 8 bases between. Germline CDR1 is MNHEY and CDR2 is SVGAGI. CDR3 length: 15 residues. CDR3 in amino acids: CASSPEVSGANVLTF. Here the CDR3 DNA reads TGTGCCAGCAGTCCCGAGGTCTCTGGGGCCAACGTCCTGACTTTC.

The chain recombines TRBV9 with TRBJ1-4; 10 positions match TRBD1. Looked up from germline, CDR1 is SGDLS and CDR2 is YYNGEE. With V trimmed by 4 bases and J by 8 bases, 8 bases remained unmatched. The CDR3 has 15 amino acids. The CDR3: CASSFGTGEGEKLFF. The CDR3 DNA reads as TGTGCCAGCAGCTTTGGGACAGGGGAGGGGGAAAAACTGTTTTTT.

V is TRBV29-1 and J is TRBJ1-5; D possibly corresponds to TRBD1 (6 bases). The germline gives CDR1 SQVTM, CDR2 ANQGSEA. V dropped 4 bases and J dropped 1 base, with 14 bases sitting between them. This CDR3 contains 15 residues. The CDR3 bases are TGCAGCGTTGGAGGGGGATTGGGGAGCAATCAGCCCCAGCATTTT. Protein product: CSVGGGLGSNQPQHF.

This chain joins TRBV3-1 (or the pseudogene TRBV3-2) and TRBJ2-2, with D possibly matching TRBD2 (5 bases). The CDR3 is 15 residues long. Germline values: CDR1 LGHDT, CDR2 YNNKEL (reference sequence). V was clipped by 4 bases and J by 5 bases, with 14 bases between them. CDR3 coding DNA: TGTGCCAGCAGCCTGCACCCGGGAACGACCGGGGAGCTGTTTTTT. This translates into CASSLHPGTTGELFF.

The CDR3 loop reads CASSLGGAIVEQYF. As DNA, the CDR3 is TGTGCCAGCAGCCTTGGGGGGGCTATAGTCGAGCAGTACTTC. This chain links TRBV7-3 with TRBJ2-7; perhaps TRBD2 as D (7 bases). V lost 5 bases and J lost 6, with 17 bases in between. Germline V lookup: CDR1 SGHTA, CDR2 FQGTGA. The CDR3 runs 14 residues.

The chain carries TRBV28 and TRBJ1-4; a possible D gene is TRBD1 (5 bases). CDR1 MDHEN and CDR2 SYDVKM come from the germline V gene. The CDR3 sequence is 15 residues long. Trimming took off 6 bases at V and 8 bases at J, with 19 bases between the two ends. The CDR3 protein is CASSPIRGGGEKLFF. For the CDR3, the DNA is TGTGCCAGCAGCCCTATCCGGGGGGGAGGAGAAAAACTGTTTTTT.

The V gene is TRBV13, the J gene TRBJ2-4; 8 nucleotides align to TRBD1. This CDR3 has 15 amino acids. Germline values: CDR1 PRHDT, CDR2 FYEKMQ (reference sequence). V lost 2 bases and J lost 1; bases outside the gene matches: 1. This CDR3 reads CASSLNRGAKNIQYF. In DNA, the CDR3 is TGTGCCAGCAGCTTAAACAGGGGGGCCAAAAACATTCAGTACTTC.